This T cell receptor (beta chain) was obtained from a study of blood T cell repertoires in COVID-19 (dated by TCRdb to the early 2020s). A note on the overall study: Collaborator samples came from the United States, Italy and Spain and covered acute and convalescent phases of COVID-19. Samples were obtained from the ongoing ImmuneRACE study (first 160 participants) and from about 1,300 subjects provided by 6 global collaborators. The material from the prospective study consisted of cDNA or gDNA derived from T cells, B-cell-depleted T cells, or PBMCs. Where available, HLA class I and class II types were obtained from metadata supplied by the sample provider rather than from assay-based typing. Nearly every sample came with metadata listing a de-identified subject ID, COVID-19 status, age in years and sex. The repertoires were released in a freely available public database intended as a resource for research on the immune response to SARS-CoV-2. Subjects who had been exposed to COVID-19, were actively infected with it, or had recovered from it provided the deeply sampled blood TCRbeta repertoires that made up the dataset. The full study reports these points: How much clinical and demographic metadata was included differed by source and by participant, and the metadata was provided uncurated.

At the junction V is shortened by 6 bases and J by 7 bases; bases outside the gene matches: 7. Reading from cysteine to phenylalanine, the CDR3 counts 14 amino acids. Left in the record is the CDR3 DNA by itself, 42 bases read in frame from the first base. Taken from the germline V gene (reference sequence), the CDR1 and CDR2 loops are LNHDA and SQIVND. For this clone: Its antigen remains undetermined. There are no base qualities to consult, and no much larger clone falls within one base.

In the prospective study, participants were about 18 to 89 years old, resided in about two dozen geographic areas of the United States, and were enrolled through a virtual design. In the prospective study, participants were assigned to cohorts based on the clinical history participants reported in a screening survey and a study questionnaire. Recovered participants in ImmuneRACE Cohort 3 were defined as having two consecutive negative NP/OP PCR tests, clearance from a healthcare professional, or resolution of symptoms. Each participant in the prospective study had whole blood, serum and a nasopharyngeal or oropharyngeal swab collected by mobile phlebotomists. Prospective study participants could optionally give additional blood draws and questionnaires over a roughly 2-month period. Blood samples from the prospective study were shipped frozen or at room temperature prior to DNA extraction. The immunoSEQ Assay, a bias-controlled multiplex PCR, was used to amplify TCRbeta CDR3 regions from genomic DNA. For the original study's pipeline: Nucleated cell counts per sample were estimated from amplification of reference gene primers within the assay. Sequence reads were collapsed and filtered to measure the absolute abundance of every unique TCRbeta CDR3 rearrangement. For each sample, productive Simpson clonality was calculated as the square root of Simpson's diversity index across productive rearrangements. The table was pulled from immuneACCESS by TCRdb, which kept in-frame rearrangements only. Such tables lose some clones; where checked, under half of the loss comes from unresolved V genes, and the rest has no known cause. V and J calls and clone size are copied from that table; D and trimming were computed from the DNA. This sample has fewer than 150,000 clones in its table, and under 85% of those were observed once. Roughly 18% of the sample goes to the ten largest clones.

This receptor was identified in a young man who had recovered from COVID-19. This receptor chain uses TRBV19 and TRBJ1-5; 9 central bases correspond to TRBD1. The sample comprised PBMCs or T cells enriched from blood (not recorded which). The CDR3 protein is CASSPTGGRQPQHF. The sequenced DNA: TGTGCCAGTAGCCCGACAGGGGGACGACAGCCCCAGCATTTT.